Presented here are 9 T cell receptor beta chains from one specimen sequenced in a study of shared clonotypes between healthy human individuals. Generated by immunoSEQ multiplex PCR, the TCRdb table keeps only in-frame clones and is missing some. This table holds around 980,000 clones, around 78% found once. Material: memory CD4+ T cells from PBMCs. Subset in this sample: CD45RA-negative fraction. These receptors originate from a man aged 18 to 29 in good health. Some clones in this sample may be carry-over from other donors' samples.

V and J are TRBV5-1 and TRBJ2-7; 11 bases are a match to TRBD2. J gave up 3 bases and V 0 bases, and 5 bases lay outside the gene matches. Germline V gene sequence: CDR1 SGHRS, CDR2 YFSETQ. The CDR3 consists of 16 residues. The DNA of the CDR3 is TGCGCCAGCAGCTTGGGACTAGCGGGATCGAACTACGAGCAGTACTTC. Translation gives CASSLGLAGSNYEQYF.

This clone has a single count. V usage is TRBV6-5 and J usage is TRBJ2-7; maybe TRBD2 (7 bases). CDR1 and CDR2 from the germline V gene are MNHEY and SVGAGI. Trimming took off 6 bases at V and 2 bases at J, with 17 bases between the two ends. The CDR3 spans 15 residues. The CDR3 DNA is TGTGCCAGCAGCAACGGGGGGCCACGAACCTACGAGCAGTACTTC. Translation: CASSNGGPRTYEQYF.

The chain has TRBV6-4 and TRBJ2-5, with TRBD2 as a possible D gene (6 bases). The length of the CDR3 is 13 residues. The germline V and J ends were trimmed by 4 bases and 5 bases, with 11 bases remaining between them. The V gene's germline CDR1 is MRHNA and CDR2 SNTAGT. CDR3 in amino acids: CASSATAGETQYF. CDR3 coding DNA: TGTGCCAGCAGTGCGACCGCGGGGGAGACCCAGTACTTC.

Many counts were recorded for this clone. The chain is built from TRBV28 and TRBJ2-5, with 7 bases that match TRBD1. The CDR3 is 15 amino acids. With 6 bases clipped from V and 5 bases from J, the junction kept 12 bases outside the gene matches. In germline, CDR1 is MDHEN, CDR2 SYDVKM. This CDR3 reads CASRLRGQPGETQYF. Here the CDR3 DNA reads TGTGCCAGCAGACTGAGGGGACAGCCGGGGGAGACCCAGTACTTC.

This chain uses TRBV11-2 with TRBJ1-1, with D uncertain. This CDR3 region has 14 residues. Germline CDR1 and CDR2: SGHAT and FQNNGV. Trimming pared 4 bases from V and 0 bases from J, leaving 9 bases between. The CDR3 sequence: CASSYEPMNTEAFF. CDR3 DNA: TGTGCCAGCAGCTACGAGCCCATGAACACTGAAGCTTTCTTT.

The V call is TRBV19, the J call TRBJ2-2; D may match TRBD1 or TRBD2 (5 bases each). CDR1 is LNHDA, CDR2 SQIVND, per germline (reference sequence). The CDR3 has 16 residues. With 5 bases removed from V and 0 bases from J, the gap between germline ends came to 13 bases. The CDR3 bases are TGTGCCAGTAGTCCGAGGGGCGTCTCGAACACCGGGGAGCTGTTTTTT. It yields the protein CASSPRGVSNTGELFF. Using reference TRBV19 and TRBJ2-2 for the parts outside the CDR3, the full variable domain is DGGITQSPKYLFRKEGQNVTLSCEQNLNHDAMYWYRQDPGQGLRLIYYSQIVNDFQKGDIAEGYSVSREKKESFPLTVTSAQKNPTAFYLCASSPRGVSNTGELFFGEGSRLTVL.

The J gene is TRBJ2-5, the V gene TRBV7-2, with D possibly matching TRBD1 (6 bases). The CDR3 spans 16 residues. Germline V CDR1 and CDR2: SGHTA, FQGNSA. V lost 3 bases and J lost 4, with 18 bases in between. Here the CDR3 DNA reads TGTGCCAGCAGCTTTTCCGGAGTCAGGGGAGCAGAGACCCAGTACTTC. Amino acids: CASSFSGVRGAETQYF.

J is TRBJ2-7 and V is TRBV21-1; TRBD1 was called by the table and not checked on the DNA. TRBV21-1 is a pseudogene. CDR3 length: 15 residues. Here the CDR3 DNA reads TGTGCCAGCAGCAAGATCCCAGGGGGGACCTACGAGCAGTACTTC. Protein sequence: CASSKIPGGTYEQYF.

The chain combines TRBV5-1 with TRBJ1-2; D is possibly TRBD1 (6 bases). This CDR3 comprises 15 residues. Between the trimmed V and J ends, which lost 1 base and 2 bases, there was a span of 12 bases. Germline CDR1 reads SGHRS; CDR2 reads YFSETQ. Here the CDR3 reads CASSLTGLSNYGYTF. The CDR3 nucleotides read TGCGCCAGCAGCTTGACAGGGTTATCCAACTATGGCTACACCTTC. The full variable domain, in which reference TRBV5-1 and TRBJ1-2 provide the parts outside the CDR3, is KAGVTQTPRYLIKTRGQQVTLSCSPISGHRSVSWYQQTPGQGLQFLFEYFSETQRNKGNFPGRFSGRQFSNSRSEMNVSTLELGDSALYLCASSLTGLSNYGYTFGSGTRLTVV.